The 5 T cell receptor beta chains listed next were all sequenced from one sample in a study of T cells in localized non-small cell lung cancer. Libraries were prepared by immunoSEQ multiplex PCR; TCRdb keeps only in-frame clonotypes and omits some of them. The sample has over 40,000 clones, around 86% seen once. This sample comprised peripheral blood, obtained before any cancer treatment. All receptors derive from a woman between 18 and 49 years old with stage III lung adenocarcinoma.

The CDR3 DNA follows: TGTGCCAGCACTGACGGCCCCGGGAATTCACCCCTCCACTTT. This encodes CASTDGPGNSPLHF. The V and J genes are TRBV9 and TRBJ1-6; no firm D call. Per the germline V gene, CDR1 is SGDLS and CDR2 is YYNGEE. The V end was cut by 6 bases, the J end by 7 bases, with 14 bases between. The CDR3 extends over 14 amino acids. Together with reference TRBV9 and TRBJ1-6, the CDR3 gives the full variable domain: DSGVTQTPKHLITATGQRVTLRCSPRSGDLSVYWYQQSLDQGLQFLIQYYNGEERAKGNILERFSAQQFPDLHSELNLSSLELGDSALYFCASTDGPGNSPLHFGNGTRLTVT.

The rearrangement uses TRBV19 and TRBJ1-1, with D perhaps matching TRBD1 (6 bases). The V end lost 1 base, the J end lost 1 base, and 10 bases lay between the germline ends. This CDR3 contains 15 residues. Germline CDR1 LNHDA, CDR2 SQIVND (reference sequence). In nucleotides, the CDR3 is TGTGCCAGTAGTATAGGGCGGGACACGAACACTGAAGCTTTCTTT. Translated: CASSIGRDTNTEAFF.

The rearrangement uses TRBV21-1 and TRBJ1-5; the DNA was not used to check the table's D call, TRBD1. TRBV21-1 is assigned pseudogene status. The CDR3 spans 15 residues. CDR3 sequence: CASSKVPQGCQPQHF. The CDR3 DNA reads as TGTGCCAGCAGCAAAGTTCCCCAGGGGTGCCAGCCCCAGCATTTT.

A single count supports this clone. The chain has TRBV13 and TRBJ2-1, with D tentatively TRBD1 (5 bases). CDR1 and CDR2 from the germline V gene are PRHDT and FYEKMQ (reference sequence). The CDR3 is made up of 15 amino acids. V gave up 4 bases and J gave up 5 bases, with 15 bases separating them. The CDR3 DNA is TGTGCCAGCAGCTCTCCCGGACAAGAAAACAATGAGCAGTTCTTC. Translating gives CASSSPGQENNEQFF. The full variable domain, rest sourced from reference TRBV13 and TRBJ2-1, is AAGVIQSPRHLIKEKRETATLKCYPIPRHDTVYWYQQGPGQDPQFLISFYEKMQSDKGSIPDRFSAQQFSDYHSELNMSSLELGDSALYFCASSSPGQENNEQFFGPGTRLTVL.

As DNA, the CDR3 is TGTGCCAGCAGCGCCGGCCCGGGACTAGGTGACGCCGGGGAGCTGTTTTTT. Its protein product is CASSAGPGLGDAGELFF. This chain uses TRBV9 with TRBJ2-2, with TRBD2 matching 8 bases. The CDR3 extends over 17 amino acids. CDR1 is SGDLS and CDR2 is YYNGEE in the germline V gene. Trimming at V came to 3 bases and at J to 6 bases, leaving 13 bases not matched to a gene.